The 15 T cell receptor beta chains below all came from one sample that was sequenced in a study of radiation and T cells in renal cell carcinoma. The repertoire was sequenced with immunoSEQ multiplex PCR; TCRdb's copy has only in-frame clones and lacks some. The sample has 60,000 to 65,000 clones, roughly four fifths seen once. This sample's time point: blood 2 weeks post-SBRT. Treatment: 15 Gy SBRT to primary tumor, nephrectomy 4 weeks later. Sequencing used blood, obtained from a patient whose treatment included radiotherapy and nephrectomy. The receptor set was obtained from a man in his sixties with renal cell carcinoma.

The chain is built from TRBV25-1 and TRBJ1-1; no definite D call. Germline lookup yields CDR1 MGHDK and CDR2 SYGVNS. The ends were cut back, 3 bases at V and 8 bases at J, with 13 bases in the middle. There are 13 residues in the CDR3. CDR3 region: CASSEPGLQEAFF. For the CDR3, the DNA is TGTGCCAGCAGTGAGCCCGGGCTTCAGGAAGCTTTCTTT. Full variable domain (remainder filled in from reference TRBV25-1 and TRBJ1-1): EADIYQTPRYLVIGTGKKITLECSQTMGHDKMYWYQQDPGMELHLIHYSYGVNSTEKGDLSSESTVSRIRTEHFPLTLESARPSHTSQYLCASSEPGLQEAFFGQGTRLTVV.

In its sample, this clone was seen a few times. The chain is built from TRBV25-1 and TRBJ1-2, with a weak D call TRBD1 (5 bases). This CDR3 is built from 15 residues. Trimming stripped 2 bases from V and 8 bases from J, with 18 bases between. Germline lookup yields CDR1 MGHDK and CDR2 SYGVNS. Here the CDR3 DNA reads TGTGCCAGCAGTGAAGAGGCGGGAAGAAGGGGAGGCTACACCTTC. Translation gives CASSEEAGRRGGYTF.

The chain recombines TRBV10-3 with TRBJ2-7; the D is unclear. With 10 bases removed from V and 0 bases from J, the gap between germline ends came to 19 bases. Looked up from germline, CDR1 is ENHRY and CDR2 is SYGVKD. The CDR3 consists of 15 residues. The CDR3 bases are TGTGCCACCGTCCCAGAAAACAAAGCCTCCTACGAGCAGTACTTC. Amino acid sequence: CATVPENKASYEQYF.

The chain uses TRBV5-1 and TRBJ2-3; a weak D match, TRBD1 (6 bases). CDR1 is SGHRS and CDR2 is YFSETQ in the germline V gene. V was pared by 1 base and J by 5 bases, with 14 bases between. The CDR3 sequence is 15 residues long. This CDR3 reads CASSLSLRGGDTQYF. CDR3 sequence (DNA): TGCGCCAGCAGCTTGTCTCTCCGAGGGGGAGATACGCAGTATTTT.

The V gene is TRBV14, the J gene TRBJ2-5; D gene ambiguous. The germline V gene has CDR1 SGHDN and CDR2 FVKESK. Trimming removed 2 bases at V and 1 base at J, with 5 bases between. This CDR3 contains 13 residues. The CDR3 is CASSQPTQETQYF. In DNA, the CDR3 is TGTGCCAGCAGCCAACCGACCCAAGAGACCCAGTACTTC.

The V and J genes are TRBV5-1 and TRBJ1-1; possibly TRBD1 for D (6 bases). V lost 4 bases and J lost 4, with 29 bases in between. The germline gives CDR1 SGHRS, CDR2 YFSETQ. The CDR3 has 19 residues. The CDR3 DNA follows: TGCGCCAGCAGCCCGGGCGGGTGGTGGGGGCAGGTTGGGAGCACTGAAGCTTTCTTT. Translated, it gives CASSPGGWWGQVGSTEAFF.

In its sample, this clone was seen a few times. The V and J genes are TRBV5-1 and TRBJ2-3; 8 positions match TRBD1. Per the germline V gene, CDR1 is SGHRS and CDR2 is YFSETQ. With V trimmed by 6 bases and J by 4 bases, 7 bases remained unmatched. The CDR3 is 14 residues long. The CDR3, as DNA: TGCGCCAGCAACTCGGACAGGGTTGCAGATACGCAGTATTTT. Amino acids: CASNSDRVADTQYF.

CDR3 in DNA: TGTGCCAGCAGCTCCCCGAAAGGCTCCTTAACGGGGGGAGGCAATGAGCAGTTCTTC. Protein: CASSSPKGSLTGGGNEQFF. The J gene is TRBJ2-1, the V gene TRBV7-6; 7 nucleotides agree with TRBD2. CDR1 and CDR2 (germline): SGHVS, FNYEAQ. J gave up 6 bases and V 4 bases, and 21 bases lay outside the gene matches. The CDR3 contains 19 residues.

The rearrangement joins TRBV5-8 to TRBJ1-2; D call uncertain. The V end lost 0 bases, the J end lost 1 base, and 13 bases lay between the germline ends. The germline V gene encodes CDR1 SGHTS and CDR2 YDEGEE. The CDR3 sequence is 16 residues long. The CDR3 protein is CASSLAIAFYNYGYTF. The CDR3 nucleotides read TGTGCCAGCAGCTTGGCTATAGCGTTCTATAACTATGGCTACACCTTC.

The rearrangement joins TRBV19 to TRBJ1-4; 7 nucleotides align to TRBD1. The CDR3 has 16 amino acids. Germline values: CDR1 LNHDA, CDR2 SQIVND (reference sequence). V lost 6 bases, J lost 2 bases, and 9 bases stayed unmatched. The CDR3 nucleotides are TGTGCCAGTAGCAAAAGGGACAGCTCTACTAATGAAAAACTGTTTTTT. Translated, it gives CASSKRDSSTNEKLFF.

The CDR3 spells CASSKELGGGEQYV. Written as DNA, the CDR3 is TGTGCCAGCAGCAAAGAATTAGGGGGTGGAGAGCAGTACGTC. The rearrangement links TRBV21-1 to TRBJ2-7; the table's D call, TRBD1, was not checked against the DNA. TRBV21-1 is a pseudogene. The CDR3 has 14 residues.

The chain uses TRBV5-1 and TRBJ1-6; D remains ambiguous. CDR1 is SGHRS and CDR2 is YFSETQ in the germline V gene. This CDR3 comprises 16 residues. Trimming removed 0 bases from V and 7 bases from J, with 14 bases in between. The CDR3 bases are TGCGCCAGCAGCTTGGGCGCCCGTTTGGCCAATTCACCCCTCCACTTT. It is translated as CASSLGARLANSPLHF.

The V gene is TRBV11-2, the J gene TRBJ2-6; no clear D. Per germline, CDR1 SGHAT and CDR2 FQNNGV. V lost 4 bases and J 0 bases, leaving 10 bases between the germline ends. The CDR3 has 16 amino acids. The CDR3 reads CASSSVRYSGANVLTF. CDR3 nucleotides: TGTGCCAGCAGCTCCGTCAGGTACTCTGGGGCCAACGTCCTGACTTTC.

In this sample, this clone turned up once. This chain uses TRBV6-4 with TRBJ2-1; 12 bases are a match to TRBD2. Germline CDR1 and CDR2: MRHNA and SNTAGT. The junction had 10 bases not matched to a gene; V was cut back by 7 bases and J by 9 bases. CDR3 length: 15 residues. The CDR3 bases are TGTGCCAGCACCCCGACTAGCGGGGGAGGCGGTGAGCAGTTCTTC. It translates to CASTPTSGGGGEQFF.

The chain joins TRBV18 to TRBJ1-6, with no clear D. Germline CDR1 reads KGHSH; CDR2 reads LQKENI. Trimming took off 2 bases at V and 2 bases at J, with 10 bases between the two ends. CDR3 length: 16 residues. CDR3 bases: TGTGCCAGCTCACCAGACCCAGTACCCTATAATTCACCCCTCCACTTT. Its protein is CASSPDPVPYNSPLHF.